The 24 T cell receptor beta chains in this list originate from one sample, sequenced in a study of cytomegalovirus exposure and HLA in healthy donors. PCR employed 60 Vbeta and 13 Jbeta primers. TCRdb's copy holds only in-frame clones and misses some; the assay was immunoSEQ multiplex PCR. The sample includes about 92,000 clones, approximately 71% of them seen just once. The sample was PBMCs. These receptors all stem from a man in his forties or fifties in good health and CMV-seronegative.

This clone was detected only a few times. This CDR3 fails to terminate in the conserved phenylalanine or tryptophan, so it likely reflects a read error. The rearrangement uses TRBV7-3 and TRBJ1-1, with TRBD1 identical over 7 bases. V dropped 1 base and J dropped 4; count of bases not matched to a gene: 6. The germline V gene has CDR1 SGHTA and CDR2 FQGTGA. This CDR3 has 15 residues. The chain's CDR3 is CASSLSTGVFTEAFV. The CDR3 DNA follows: TGTGCCAGCAGCTTAAGCACAGGGGTGTTCACTGAAGCTTTCGTT.

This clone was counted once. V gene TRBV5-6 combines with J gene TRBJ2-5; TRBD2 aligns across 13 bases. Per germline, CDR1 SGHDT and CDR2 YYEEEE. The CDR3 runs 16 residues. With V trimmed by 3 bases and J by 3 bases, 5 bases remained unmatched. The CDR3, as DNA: TGTGCCAGCAGCTGGACTAGCGGGAGTTTGGAAGAGACCCAGTACTTC. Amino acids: CASSWTSGSLEETQYF.

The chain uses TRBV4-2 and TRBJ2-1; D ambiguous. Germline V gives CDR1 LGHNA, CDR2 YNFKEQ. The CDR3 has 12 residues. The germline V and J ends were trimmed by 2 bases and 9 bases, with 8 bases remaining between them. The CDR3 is CASSQILGEQFF. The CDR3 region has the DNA TGTGCCAGCAGCCAAATTCTAGGTGAGCAGTTCTTC.

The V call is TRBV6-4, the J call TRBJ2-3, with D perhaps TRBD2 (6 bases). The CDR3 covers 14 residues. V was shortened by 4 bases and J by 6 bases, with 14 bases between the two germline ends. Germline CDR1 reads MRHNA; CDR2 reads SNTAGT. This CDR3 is CASSVGGALDTQYF. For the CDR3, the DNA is TGTGCCAGCAGTGTCGGAGGGGCGCTGGATACGCAGTATTTT.

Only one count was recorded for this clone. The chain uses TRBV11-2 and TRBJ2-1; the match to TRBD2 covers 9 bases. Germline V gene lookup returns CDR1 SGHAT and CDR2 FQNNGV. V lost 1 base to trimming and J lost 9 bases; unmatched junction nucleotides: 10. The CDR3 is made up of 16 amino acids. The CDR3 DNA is TGTGCCAGCAGCTTAGGGAGGATAGCGGGAGAAGGTGAGCAGTTCTTC. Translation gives CASSLGRIAGEGEQFF.

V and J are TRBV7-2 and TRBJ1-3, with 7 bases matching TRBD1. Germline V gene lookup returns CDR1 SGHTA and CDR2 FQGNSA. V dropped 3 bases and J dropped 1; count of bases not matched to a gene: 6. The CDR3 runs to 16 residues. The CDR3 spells CASSFTGVGSGNTIYF. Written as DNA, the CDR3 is TGTGCCAGCAGCTTTACAGGGGTTGGGTCTGGAAACACCATATATTTT.

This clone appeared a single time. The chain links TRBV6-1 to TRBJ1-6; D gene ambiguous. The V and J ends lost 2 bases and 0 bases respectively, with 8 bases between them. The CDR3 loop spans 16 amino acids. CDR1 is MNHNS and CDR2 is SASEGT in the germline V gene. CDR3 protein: CASSESQASYNSPLHF. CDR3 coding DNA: TGTGCCAGCAGTGAAAGTCAGGCCTCCTATAATTCACCCCTCCACTTT.

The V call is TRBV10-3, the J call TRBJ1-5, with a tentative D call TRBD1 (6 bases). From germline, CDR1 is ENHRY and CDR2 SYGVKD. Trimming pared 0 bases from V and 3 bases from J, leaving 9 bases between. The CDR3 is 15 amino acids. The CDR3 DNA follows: TGTGCCATCAGTGAGTCGGCAGGGGACAATCAGCCCCAGCATTTT. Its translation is CAISESAGDNQPQHF.

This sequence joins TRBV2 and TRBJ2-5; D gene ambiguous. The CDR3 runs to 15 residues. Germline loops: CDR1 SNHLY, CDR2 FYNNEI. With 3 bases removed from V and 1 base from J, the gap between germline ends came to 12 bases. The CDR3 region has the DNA TGTGCCAGCAGTGAGGGCCCCTTAGGCCAAGAGACCCAGTACTTC. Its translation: CASSEGPLGQETQYF.

Written as DNA, the CDR3 is TGCAGCGCGGAACAGGGGGCTTACTATGGCTACACCTTC. Translated: CSAEQGAYYGYTF. This chain uses TRBV29-1 with TRBJ1-2; 9 nucleotides match TRBD1. CDR1 is SQVTM, CDR2 ANQGSEA, per germline. CDR3 length: 13 amino acids. Germline trimming cut 7 bases from V and 3 bases from J; bases unmatched to any gene: 6. Together with reference TRBV29-1 and TRBJ1-2, the CDR3 gives the full variable domain: SAVISQKPSRDICQRGTSLTIQCQVDSQVTMMFWYRQQPGQSLTLIATANQGSEATYESGFVIDKFPISRPNLTFSTLTVSNMSPEDSSIYLCSAEQGAYYGYTFGSGTRLTVV.

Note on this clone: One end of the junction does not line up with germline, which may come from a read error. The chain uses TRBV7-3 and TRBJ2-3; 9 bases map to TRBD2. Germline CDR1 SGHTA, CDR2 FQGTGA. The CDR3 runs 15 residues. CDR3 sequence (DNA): TGTTCCAGCTCCAACAACCTAGCGGGGACAGATACGCAGTATTTT. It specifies CSSSNNLAGTDTQYF.

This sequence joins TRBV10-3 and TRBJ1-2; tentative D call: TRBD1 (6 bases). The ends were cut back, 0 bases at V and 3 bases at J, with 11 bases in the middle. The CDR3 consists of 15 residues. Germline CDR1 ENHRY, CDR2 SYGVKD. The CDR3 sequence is CAISESIEGDYGYTF. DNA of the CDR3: TGTGCCATCAGTGAGTCGATAGAGGGGGACTATGGCTACACCTTC.

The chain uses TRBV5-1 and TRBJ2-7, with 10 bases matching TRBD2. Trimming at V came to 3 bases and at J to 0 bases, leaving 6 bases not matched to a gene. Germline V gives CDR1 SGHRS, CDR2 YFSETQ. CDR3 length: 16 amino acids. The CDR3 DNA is TGCGCCAGCAGCTGGACCCTAGCGGGGGACTCCTACGAGCAGTACTTC. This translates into CASSWTLAGDSYEQYF.

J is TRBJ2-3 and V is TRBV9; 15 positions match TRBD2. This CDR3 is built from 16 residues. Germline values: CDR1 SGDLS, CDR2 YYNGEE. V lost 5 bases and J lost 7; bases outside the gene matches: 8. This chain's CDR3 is CASSLPGLAGGNTQYF. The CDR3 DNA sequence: TGTGCCAGCAGTTTACCGGGACTAGCGGGAGGAAATACGCAGTATTTT.

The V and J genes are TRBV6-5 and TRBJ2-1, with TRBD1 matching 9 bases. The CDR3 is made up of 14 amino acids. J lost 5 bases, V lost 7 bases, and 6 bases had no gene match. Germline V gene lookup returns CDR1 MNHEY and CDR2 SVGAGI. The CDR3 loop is CASMIQGAHNEQFF. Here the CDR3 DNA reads TGTGCCAGCATGATACAGGGGGCCCACAATGAGCAGTTCTTC.

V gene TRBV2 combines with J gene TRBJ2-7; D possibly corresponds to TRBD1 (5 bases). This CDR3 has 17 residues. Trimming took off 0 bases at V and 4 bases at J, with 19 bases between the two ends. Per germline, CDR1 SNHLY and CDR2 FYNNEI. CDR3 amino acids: CASSEALLWTYQYEQYV. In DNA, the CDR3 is TGTGCCAGCAGTGAAGCGCTGTTATGGACATATCAATACGAGCAGTACGTC.

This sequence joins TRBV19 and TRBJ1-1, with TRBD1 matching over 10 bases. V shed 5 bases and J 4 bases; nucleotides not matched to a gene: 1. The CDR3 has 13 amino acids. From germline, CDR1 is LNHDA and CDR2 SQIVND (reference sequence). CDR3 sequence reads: CASSDRGRTEAFF. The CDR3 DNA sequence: TGTGCCAGTAGTGACAGGGGGCGCACTGAAGCTTTCTTT.

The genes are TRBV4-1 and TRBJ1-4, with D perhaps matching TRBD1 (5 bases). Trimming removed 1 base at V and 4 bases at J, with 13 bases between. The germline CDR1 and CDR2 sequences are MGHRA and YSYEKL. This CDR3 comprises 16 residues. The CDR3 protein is CASSQADRTINEKLFF. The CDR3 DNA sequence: TGCGCCAGCAGCCAAGCGGATAGGACAATTAATGAAAAACTGTTTTTT.

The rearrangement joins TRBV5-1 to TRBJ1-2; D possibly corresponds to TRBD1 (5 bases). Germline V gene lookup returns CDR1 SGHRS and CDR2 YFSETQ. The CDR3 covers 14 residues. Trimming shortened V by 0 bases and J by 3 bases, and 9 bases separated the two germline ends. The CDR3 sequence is CASSLGGVDYGYTF. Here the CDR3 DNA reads TGCGCCAGCAGCTTGGGGGGCGTCGACTATGGCTACACCTTC. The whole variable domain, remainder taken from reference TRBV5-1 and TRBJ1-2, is KAGVTQTPRYLIKTRGQQVTLSCSPISGHRSVSWYQQTPGQGLQFLFEYFSETQRNKGNFPGRFSGRQFSNSRSEMNVSTLELGDSALYLCASSLGGVDYGYTFGSGTRLTVV.

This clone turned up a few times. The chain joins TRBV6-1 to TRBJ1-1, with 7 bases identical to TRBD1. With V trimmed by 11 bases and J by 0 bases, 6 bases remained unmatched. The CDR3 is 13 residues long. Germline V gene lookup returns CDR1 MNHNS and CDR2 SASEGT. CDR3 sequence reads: CAATGQLNTEAFF. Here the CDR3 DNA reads TGTGCCGCAACGGGACAGTTGAACACTGAAGCTTTCTTT.

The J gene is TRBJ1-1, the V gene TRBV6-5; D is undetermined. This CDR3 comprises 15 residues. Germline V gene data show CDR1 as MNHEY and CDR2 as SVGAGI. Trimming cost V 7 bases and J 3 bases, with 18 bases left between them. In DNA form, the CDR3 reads TGTGCCAGCAACCATTCCGGGAGTCTAGACACTGAAGCTTTCTTT. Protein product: CASNHSGSLDTEAFF.

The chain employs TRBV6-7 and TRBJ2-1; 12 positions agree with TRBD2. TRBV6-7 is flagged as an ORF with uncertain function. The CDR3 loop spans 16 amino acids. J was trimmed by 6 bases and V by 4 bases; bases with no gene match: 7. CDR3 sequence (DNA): TGTGCCAGCAGTTCGCACCTAGCGGGAGGGCCCAATGAGCAGTTCTTC. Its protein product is CASSSHLAGGPNEQFF.

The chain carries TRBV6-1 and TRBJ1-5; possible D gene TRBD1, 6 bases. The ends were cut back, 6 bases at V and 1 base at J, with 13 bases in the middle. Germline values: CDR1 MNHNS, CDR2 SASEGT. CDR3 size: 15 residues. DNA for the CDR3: TGTGCCAGCAGCCAAGGACAGTACAGCAATCAGCCCCAGCATTTT. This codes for CASSQGQYSNQPQHF.

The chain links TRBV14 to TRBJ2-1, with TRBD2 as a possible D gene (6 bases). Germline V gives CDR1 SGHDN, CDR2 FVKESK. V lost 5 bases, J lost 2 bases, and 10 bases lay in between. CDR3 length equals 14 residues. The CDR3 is CASSSSSAYNEQFF. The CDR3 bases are TGTGCCAGCAGCAGCTCTAGCGCCTACAATGAGCAGTTCTTC. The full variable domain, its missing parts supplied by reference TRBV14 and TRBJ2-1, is EAGVTQFPSHSVIEKGQTVTLRCDPISGHDNLYWYRRVMGKEIKFLLHFVKESKQDESGMPNNRFLAERTGGTYSTLKVQPAELEDSGVYFCASSSSSAYNEQFFGPGTRLTVL.